The sequence of this T cell receptor beta chain was determined in a study of T cells in localized non-small cell lung cancer. Comment on this clone: No antigen is known for it.

Study-level findings and limits: Uninvolved adjacent lung showed higher T cell clonality than tumor.

Germline lookup yields CDR1 MNHGY and CDR2 SAAAGT. The CDR3 covers 15 residues. Trimming took 5 bases from V and 7 from J, leaving 17 bases between them. Using immunoSEQ multiplex PCR, the repertoire was profiled, and TCRdb retains in-frame clones only, with some absent. This sample has about 1,200 clones, with approximately 18% found just once. This receptor was taken from a man aged 35-69 years with stage I squamous cell lung carcinoma. The sample in question was normal lung tissue next to the tumor, obtained before any cancer treatment. J is TRBJ1-4 and V is TRBV6-8, with D possibly TRBD1 on 6 matching bases. CDR3 in amino acids: CASSDPAQGSEKLFF. CDR3 DNA: TGTGCCAGCAGTGACCCTGCGCAGGGGAGTGAAAAACTGTTTTTT.